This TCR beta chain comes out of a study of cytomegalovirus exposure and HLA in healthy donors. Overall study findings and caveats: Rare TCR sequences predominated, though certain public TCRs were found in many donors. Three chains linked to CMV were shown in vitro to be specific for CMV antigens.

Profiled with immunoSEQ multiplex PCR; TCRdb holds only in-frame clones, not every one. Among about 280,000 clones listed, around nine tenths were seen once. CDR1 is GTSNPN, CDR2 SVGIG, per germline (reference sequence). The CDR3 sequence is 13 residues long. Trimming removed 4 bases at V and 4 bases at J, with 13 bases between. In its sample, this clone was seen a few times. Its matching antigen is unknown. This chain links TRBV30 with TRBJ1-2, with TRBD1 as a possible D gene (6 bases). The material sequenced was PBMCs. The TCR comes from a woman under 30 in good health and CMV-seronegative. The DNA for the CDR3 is TGTGCCTGGACCGGACAGTTCCTCTATGGCTACACCTTC. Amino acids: CAWTGQFLYGYTF.